Shown below are 17 T cell receptor beta chains from a single sample sequenced in a study of blood T cell repertoires in COVID-19. Assay used: immunoSEQ multiplex PCR; TCRdb lists only in-frame clones, some missing. The repertoire consists of about 220,000 clones, with around four fifths occurring once and the leading ten covering less than 6.5%. Sequences were obtained from peripheral blood. The source is an older woman who had recovered from COVID-19.

The DNA of the CDR3 is TGTGCCAGCAGTTCGGTGGGGACTGTCTACATTGGCACTGAAGCTTTCTTT. It yields the protein CASSSVGTVYIGTEAFF. The chain employs TRBV6-2 or TRBV6-3 and TRBJ1-1, with D possibly matching TRBD1 (5 bases). In germline, CDR1 is MNHEY, CDR2 SVGEGT. The V and J ends lost 4 bases and 4 bases respectively, with 22 bases between them. The CDR3 loop spans 17 amino acids.

This clone has a single count. The chain has TRBV7-2 and TRBJ2-1; D not resolved. Germline CDR1 and CDR2: SGHTA and FQGNSA. This CDR3 region has 15 residues. Trimming left V 7 bases short and J 0 bases short, with 13 bases between. The CDR3 DNA reads TGTGCCAGCACCCTTGCGGTCAGCTCCTACAATGAGCAGTTCTTC. Translated: CASTLAVSSYNEQFF.

The chain uses TRBV6-2 or TRBV6-3 and TRBJ2-1, with 10 bases matching TRBD2. The trim removed 4 bases at V and 3 bases at J, leaving 0 bases unmatched. Germline CDR1 is MNHEY and CDR2 is SVGEGT. The CDR3 has 14 residues. In DNA, the CDR3 is TGTGCCAGCAGTTTAGCGGGGGGCTACAATGAGCAGTTCTTC. Translating gives CASSLAGGYNEQFF.

This chain joins TRBV12-3 or TRBV12-4 and TRBJ1-4; D gene ambiguous. The CDR3 totals 11 residues. With 5 bases removed from V and 4 bases from J, the gap between germline ends came to 2 bases. In nucleotides, the CDR3 is TGTGCCAGCAGTCGTAATGAAAAACTGTTTTTT. This encodes CASSRNEKLFF.

In this sample, this clone turned up a few times. CDR3 DNA sequence: TGTGCCAGCAGTTACTCGGGGATGACAGGGGTAAATAATTCACCCCTCCACTTT. Its translation: CASSYSGMTGVNNSPLHF. The chain uses TRBV6-2 or TRBV6-3 and TRBJ1-6; 8 nucleotides match TRBD1. Germline V CDR1 and CDR2: MNHEY, SVGEGT. The CDR3 has 18 amino acids. V was pared by 0 bases and J by 5 bases, with 9 bases of the junction left unmatched.

This clone was recorded a few times. The V gene is TRBV5-1, the J gene TRBJ1-3, with D hard to call. V was trimmed by 4 bases and J by 0 bases, leaving 14 bases between them. This CDR3 has 16 amino acids. CDR1 and CDR2 from the germline V gene are SGHRS and YFSETQ. CDR3 loop: CASSPQVISSGNTIYF. The CDR3 coding sequence is TGCGCCAGCAGCCCCCAGGTTATCAGCTCTGGAAACACCATATATTTT.

V gene TRBV18 combines with J gene TRBJ2-5; 12 nucleotides agree with TRBD1. V shed 3 bases, J shed 4 bases, and the junction held 3 bases outside the gene matches. The CDR3 spans 15 residues. The V gene's germline CDR1 is KGHSH and CDR2 LQKENI. The CDR3 DNA is TGTGCCAGCTCACCTGGGACAGGGGGCGGAGAGACCCAGTACTTC. Translating gives CASSPGTGGGETQYF.

This clone has a single count. The V call is TRBV18, the J call TRBJ1-1; TRBD1 matches at 7 bases. With V trimmed by 0 bases and J by 0 bases, 1 base remained unmatched. CDR1 is KGHSH and CDR2 is LQKENI in the germline V gene. CDR3 length equals 15 residues. CDR3 in amino acids: CASSPPDRLNTEAFF. DNA of the CDR3: TGTGCCAGCTCACCACCGGACAGGCTGAACACTGAAGCTTTCTTT.

The genes are TRBV5-5 and TRBJ2-5; D might be TRBD2 (7 bases). Looked up from germline, CDR1 is SGHKS and CDR2 is YYEKEE (reference sequence). The CDR3 is made up of 14 amino acids. V was trimmed by 2 bases and J by 5 bases, leaving 13 bases between them. CDR3 nucleotide sequence: TGTGCCAGCAGCTTAGGGGGGGCGCGGGAGACCCAGTACTTC. Its protein product is CASSLGGARETQYF.

The chain employs TRBV6-6 and TRBJ1-2, with 9 bases aligning to TRBD1. V shed 0 bases and J 1 base; nucleotides not matched to a gene: 3. Germline CDR1 MNHNY, CDR2 SVGAGI (reference sequence). CDR3 length: 16 residues. The CDR3 loop is CASSYSRTGDNYGYTF. CDR3 coding DNA: TGTGCCAGCAGTTACTCTCGGACAGGGGATAACTATGGCTACACCTTC.

The CDR3 bases are TGTGCCTGGAGATCAGGACTAGCGGGGGGGCTTGAGCAGTTCTTC. This encodes CAWRSGLAGGLEQFF. This chain uses TRBV30 with TRBJ2-1; 15 positions agree with TRBD2. Germline V gene lookup returns CDR1 GTSNPN and CDR2 SVGIG (reference sequence). CDR3 length: 15 residues. Trimming removed 3 bases from V and 9 bases from J; junction bases left unmatched: 6. Looking up the rest from reference TRBV30 and TRBJ2-1 gives the full variable domain: SQTIHQWPATLVQPVGSPLSLECTVEGTSNPNLYWYRQAAGRGLQLLFYSVGIGQISSEVPQNLSASRPQDRQFILSSKKLLLSDSGFYLCAWRSGLAGGLEQFFGPGTRLTVL.

The chain carries TRBV19 and TRBJ2-1, with TRBD2 identical over 10 bases. The V gene end was trimmed by 5 bases and the J gene end by 6 bases; junction bases not matched to a gene: 7. Germline V CDR1 and CDR2: LNHDA, SQIVND (reference sequence). The CDR3 is made up of 15 amino acids. CDR3 in amino acids: CASSGIAGGRNEQFF. The CDR3, as DNA: TGTGCCAGTAGTGGAATAGCGGGGGGCCGCAATGAGCAGTTCTTC.

This rearrangement joins TRBV5-1 to TRBJ2-2; the D gene is possibly TRBD2 (5 bases). V was clipped by 1 base and J by 7 bases, with 5 bases between them. This CDR3 is 12 amino acids long. CDR1 is SGHRS, CDR2 YFSETQ, per germline. CDR3 residues: CASSLRDGELFF. The DNA of the CDR3 is TGCGCCAGCAGCTTGCGGGACGGGGAGCTGTTTTTT.

This clone was counted a single time. The rearrangement links TRBV4-2 to TRBJ2-5; 7 bases are a match to TRBD2. This CDR3 spans 12 amino acids. Germline CDR1 reads LGHNA; CDR2 reads YNFKEQ. Trimming at V came to 1 base and at J to 13 bases, leaving 6 bases not matched to a gene. DNA for the CDR3: TGTGCCAGCAGCCAAGGGCGGGGGATCTTGTACTTC. This encodes CASSQGRGILYF.

This chain joins TRBV11-3 and TRBJ2-7, with 12 nucleotides matching TRBD1. CDR3 length: 16 residues. Trimming removed 5 bases from V and 5 bases from J; junction bases left unmatched: 10. Germline-derived CDR1 and CDR2 are SGHNT and YENEEA. The CDR3 loop reads CASSGAGQGAGHEQYF. In DNA form, the CDR3 reads TGTGCCAGCAGCGGAGCGGGACAGGGGGCTGGTCACGAGCAGTACTTC.

Note on this clone: This CDR3 is also generated by other DNA sequences in the sample. This chain joins TRBV12-3 or TRBV12-4 and TRBJ1-2, with D possibly being TRBD1 (5 bases). The CDR3 covers 13 residues. V lost 1 base, J lost 4 bases, and 7 bases lay in between. CDR3 coding DNA: TGTGCCAGCAGTTTAGGGCAGGGCTATGGCTACACCTTC. Its protein is CASSLGQGYGYTF.

The rearrangement uses TRBV5-1 and TRBJ1-1, with D hard to call. The V end lost 4 bases, the J end lost 4 bases, and 14 bases lay between the germline ends. In germline, CDR1 is SGHRS, CDR2 YFSETQ. The CDR3 is 14 residues long. CDR3 residues: CASSPSGVGTEAFF. CDR3 nucleotides: TGCGCCAGCAGCCCTTCCGGGGTAGGCACTGAAGCTTTCTTT.